The rows below give T cell receptor beta chains drawn from one sample of a study of cytomegalovirus exposure and HLA in healthy donors. The assay was immunoSEQ multiplex PCR, and TCRdb's table has in-frame clones only and misses some. The repertoire holds 150,000 to 200,000 clones, with about 63% as singletons. Source material: PBMCs. The receptors shown here come from a middle-aged woman in good health and CMV-seropositive. CDR3s include the opening cysteine and the closing phenylalanine or tryptophan. A D gene is named only where the DNA matches it firmly. Part of the rows lack a size; the others show once, few, many or a class for expanded clones.

D	V	J	size	CDR3	DNA
TRBD1	TRBV5-1	TRBJ2-5	-	CASGTDQETQYF	TGCGCCAGTGGGACAGACCAAGAGACCCAGTACTTC
-	TRBV19	TRBJ2-7	-	CASSRQESSYEQYF	TGTGCCAGTAGCAGACAGGAGAGCTCCTACGAGCAGTACTTC
-	TRBV18	TRBJ2-7	-	CASSPEPTYEQYF	TGTGCCAGCTCACCCGAGCCCACCTACGAGCAGTACTTC
-	TRBV7-2	TRBJ2-2	-	CASSSPFLTATGELFF	TGTGCCAGCAGCTCCCCCTTTTTGACAGCCACCGGGGAGCTGTTTTTT
TRBD2	TRBV7-9	TRBJ2-1	-	CASSFPVRGGYNEQFF	TGTGCCAGCAGCTTCCCAGTGCGCGGGGGGTACAATGAGCAGTTCTTC
TRBD2	TRBV7-3	TRBJ2-3	-	CASSSELARIDTQYF	TGTGCCAGCAGCTCCGAACTAGCGCGTATTGATACGCAGTATTTT
-	TRBV27	TRBJ1-4	-	CASSLYTPGGYDEKLFF	TGTGCCAGCAGTTTATATACTCCGGGAGGTTACGATGAAAAACTGTTTTTT
-	TRBV2	TRBJ2-5	-	CASSRDSKETQYF	TGTGCCAGCAGCCGGGACTCAAAAGAGACCCAGTACTTC
TRBD2	TRBV27	TRBJ2-7	-	CASSRDYNSEQYF	TGTGCCTCCTCCAGGGACTATAACTCCGAGCAGTACTTC
TRBD2	TRBV10-3	TRBJ2-7	-	CAISVTSGSEQYF	TGTGCCATCAGTGTGACTAGCGGGAGCGAGCAGTACTTC
TRBD1	TRBV10-1	TRBJ2-7	-	CATRTGTHSYEQYF	TGCGCCACCAGGACAGGCACACACTCCTACGAGCAGTACTTC
TRBD2	TRBV5-6	TRBJ2-1	-	CASSLRGLGYHEQFF	TGTGCCAGCAGCTTGAGGGGACTAGGGTACCATGAGCAGTTCTTC
-	TRBV28	TRBJ1-4	-	CASSLTEGNEKLFF	TGTGCCAGCAGTTTAACGGAGGGGAATGAAAAACTGTTTTTT
-	TRBV15	TRBJ2-1	few	CATSKVGRGNEQFF	TGTGCCACCAGCAAAGTCGGACGGGGCAATGAGCAGTTCTTC
-	TRBV5-1	TRBJ2-6	-	CASRPGSSGANVLTF	TGCGCCAGCAGACCAGGCAGCTCTGGGGCCAACGTCCTGACTTTC
TRBD2	TRBV7-2	TRBJ2-7	-	CASSSPGLAYEQYF	TGTGCCAGCAGCTCCCCGGGACTAGCTTACGAGCAGTACTTC
-	TRBV7-9	TRBJ1-1	-	CASSLVNTEAFF	TGTGCCAGCAGCTTAGTAAACACTGAAGCTTTCTTT
TRBD2	TRBV7-2	TRBJ2-3	-	CASSLRVLLAGGSTDTQYF	TGTGCCAGCAGCCTCAGGGTACTACTAGCGGGAGGAAGCACAGATACGCAGTATTTT